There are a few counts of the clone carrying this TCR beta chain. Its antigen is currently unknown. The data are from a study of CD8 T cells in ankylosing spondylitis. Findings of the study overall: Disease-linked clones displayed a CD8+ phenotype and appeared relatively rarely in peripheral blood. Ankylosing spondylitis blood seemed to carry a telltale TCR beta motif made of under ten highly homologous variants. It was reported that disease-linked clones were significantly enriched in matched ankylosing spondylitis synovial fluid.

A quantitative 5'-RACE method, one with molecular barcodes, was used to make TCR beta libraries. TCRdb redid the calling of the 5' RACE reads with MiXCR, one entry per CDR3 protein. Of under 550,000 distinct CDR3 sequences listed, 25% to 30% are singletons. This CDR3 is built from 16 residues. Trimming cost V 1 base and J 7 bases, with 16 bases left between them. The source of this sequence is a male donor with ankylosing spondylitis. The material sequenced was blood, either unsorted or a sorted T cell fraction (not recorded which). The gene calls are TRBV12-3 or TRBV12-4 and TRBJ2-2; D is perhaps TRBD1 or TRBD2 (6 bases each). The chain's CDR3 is CASSLEAGGFGGELFF. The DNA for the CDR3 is TGTGCCAGCAGTTTAGAGGCCGGGGGCTTTGGCGGGGAGCTGTTTTTT.